The entry that follows covers one TCR beta chain sequence. The sample belongs to a study of control samples from healthy donors and cancer patients. Sequencing was performed with immunoSEQ multiplex PCR; in TCRdb, only in-frame clones are kept and a portion is missing. The sample gives 64,000 or so clones, more than 85% of which show up once; 1.5% to 2% is in the top ten. The sample consisted of PBMCs. This clonotype was sampled from a man aged 35-49 years with colorectal cancer.

Here the CDR3 DNA reads TGTGCCAGCAGTACTGCGGACGGGGGCGTCCGGCGGGGCTACACCTTC. It translates to CASSTADGGVRRGYTF. This chain joins TRBV27 and TRBJ1-2, with a possible D match to TRBD1 (6 bases). The length of the CDR3 is 16 residues. Trimming left V 5 bases short and J 8 bases short, with 24 bases between. Germline V gene lookup returns CDR1 MNHEY and CDR2 SMNVEV (reference sequence).